This is a list of T cell receptor beta chains from one sample in a study. MiXCR, applied by TCRdb to the multiplex PCR reads, yields one record per CDR3 protein. The table shows 1,400 or so distinct CDR3 sequences, with under 25% occurring only once. The sample consisted of memory CD4+ T cells sorted from blood. Receptors were obtained from a female donor with breast cancer. CDR3s include the opening cysteine and the closing phenylalanine or tryptophan. D genes are given only for firm matches. Part of the rows lack a size; the others show once, few, many or a class for expanded clones.

TRBJ1-2,medium-sized,TRBV12-3/TRBV12-4,.,14,TGTGCCAGCAGTCCCCTGACCATAAACTATGGCTACACCTTC,CASSPLTINYGYTF
TRBJ1-2,medium-sized,TRBV12-3/TRBV12-4,.,14,TGTGCCAGCAGTTACCCAGAAACCCTCTATGGCTACACCTTC,CASSYPETLYGYTF
TRBJ1-2,.,TRBV12-3/TRBV12-4,.,14,TGTGCCAGCGGTTTACGAAAGATTAACTATGGCTACACCTTC,CASGLRKINYGYTF
TRBJ1-2,large,TRBV12-3/TRBV12-4,.,12,TGTGCCAGTATGCAGGGTTACTATGGCTACACCTTC,CASMQGYYGYTF
TRBJ1-2,medium-sized,TRBV12-3/TRBV12-4,.,13,TGTGCCAGCAGCCCCAGGGCTAACTATGGCTACACCTTC,CASSPRANYGYTF
TRBJ1-2,medium-sized,TRBV12-3/TRBV12-4,TRBD1,16,TGTGCCAGCAGTTATGGGGACAGGGGTACTAACTATGGCTACACCTTC,CASSYGDRGTNYGYTF
TRBJ1-2,.,TRBV12-3/TRBV12-4,.,13,TGTGCCAGCAGTTTAGAACGGGGATTGGGCTACACCTTC,CASSLERGLGYTF
TRBJ1-2,.,TRBV12-3/TRBV12-4,.,13,TGTGCCAGCTCGGACTTAAACCTGGATGGCTACACCTTC,CASSDLNLDGYTF
TRBJ1-2,medium-sized,TRBV12-3/TRBV12-4,.,14,TGTGCCAGCAGCCGAGCTAAGGGCTCCTATGGCTACACCTTC,CASSRAKGSYGYTF
TRBJ1-2,few,TRBV12-3/TRBV12-4,.,13,TGTGCCAGCAGCACCGGGACGGACTATGGCTACACCTTC,CASSTGTDYGYTF
TRBJ1-2,large,TRBV12-3/TRBV12-4,.,14,TGTGCCAGCAGACCTCAACAGGCGCCCTATGGCTACACCTTC,CASRPQQAPYGYTF
TRBJ1-2,large,TRBV12-3/TRBV12-4,.,15,TGTGCCAGCAGTTTTCACGCCCGCTCTGGGGCTGGCTACACCTTC,CASSFHARSGAGYTF
TRBJ1-2,large,TRBV12-3/TRBV12-4,.,13,TGTGCCAGCAGTTTACAGGGAAACTATGGCTACACCTTC,CASSLQGNYGYTF
TRBJ1-2,few,TRBV12-3/TRBV12-4,TRBD1,15,TGTGCCAGCAGTCCCACGGACAGGACCAACTATGGCTACACCTTC,CASSPTDRTNYGYTF
TRBJ1-2,.,TRBV12-3/TRBV12-4,.,12,TGTGCCAGCAGTTTCGGGATCAACGGCTACACCTTC,CASSFGINGYTF
TRBJ1-2,large,TRBV12-3/TRBV12-4,.,11,TGTGCCAGCAGAAGGGAGGATGGCTACACCTTC,CASRREDGYTF
TRBJ1-2,.,TRBV12-3/TRBV12-4,.,14,TGTGCCAGCAGTTTAATGGGCAAAGGTTCTGGCTACACCTTC,CASSLMGKGSGYTF
TRBJ1-2,.,TRBV12-3/TRBV12-4,TRBD1,13,TGTGCCAGCAGGACAGGGGAGAGTTATGGCTACACCTTC,CASRTGESYGYTF
TRBJ1-2,large,TRBV12-3/TRBV12-4,.,13,TGTGCCAGCAGTGTGACTCCCGTTCGTGGCTACACCTTC,CASSVTPVRGYTF
TRBJ1-2,once,TRBV12-3/TRBV12-4,.,15,TGTGCCAGCAGTCAAAACCCGGGACTGAACTATGGCTACACCTTC,CASSQNPGLNYGYTF
TRBJ1-2,once,TRBV12-3/TRBV12-4,.,12,TGTGCCAGCAGTTTCGGCATGATCGGCTACACCTTC,CASSFGMIGYTF
TRBJ1-2,many,TRBV12-3/TRBV12-4,.,14,TGTGCCAGCAGTCCGGGAGACACCAAGTATGGCTACACCTTC,CASSPGDTKYGYTF
TRBJ1-2,large,TRBV12-3/TRBV12-4,.,13,TGTGCCAGCAGTTTAGGCGCTAACTATGGCTACACCTTC,CASSLGANYGYTF
TRBJ1-2,few,TRBV12-3/TRBV12-4,TRBD1,15,TGTGCCAGCCGGGACAGAGAATCCTCTAACTATGGCTACACCTTC,CASRDRESSNYGYTF
TRBJ1-2,.,TRBV12-3/TRBV12-4,TRBD1,12,TGTGCCAGCAGGGCCACAGGGGATGGCTACACCTTC,CASRATGDGYTF
TRBJ1-2,medium-sized,TRBV12-3/TRBV12-4,.,15,TGTGCCAGCACTCCAGAGGGGCGGTTGAACTATGGCTACACCTTC,CASTPEGRLNYGYTF
TRBJ1-2,.,TRBV12-3/TRBV12-4,.,12,TGTGCCAGCAGTTATTCCAACTATGGCTACACCTTC,CASSYSNYGYTF
TRBJ1-2,medium-sized,TRBV12-3/TRBV12-4,.,13,TGTGCCAGCAGTTTAAGTGCAGGGTATGGCTACACCTTC,CASSLSAGYGYTF
TRBJ1-2,many,TRBV12-3/TRBV12-4,.,15,TGTGCCAGCAGCAACCGGGTGGGCGGCAACTATGGCTACACCTTC,CASSNRVGGNYGYTF
TRBJ1-2,.,TRBV12-3/TRBV12-4,.,11,TGTGCCAGCGGTTTCAGGGGTGGCTACACCTTC,CASGFRGGYTF
TRBJ1-2,large,TRBV12-3/TRBV12-4,.,15,TGTGCCAGCAGTTTAGGGGCAGCTACTAACTATGGCTACACCTTC,CASSLGAATNYGYTF
TRBJ1-2,.,TRBV12-3/TRBV12-4,TRBD1,13,TGTGCCAGCAGCAACAGGGGTCCGGAGGGCTACACCTTC,CASSNRGPEGYTF
TRBJ1-2,few,TRBV12-3/TRBV12-4,.,11,TGTGCCAGCAGTTCGGAAGGTGGCTACACCTTC,CASSSEGGYTF
TRBJ1-2,few,TRBV12-3/TRBV12-4,.,13,TGTGCCAGCAGGGAGACGGGATTCTATGGCTACACCTTC,CASRETGFYGYTF
TRBJ1-2,.,TRBV12-3/TRBV12-4,.,13,TGTGCCAGCAGTTTAACAGGGCCGTATGGCTACACCTTC,CASSLTGPYGYTF
TRBJ1-2,medium-sized,TRBV12-3/TRBV12-4,TRBD1,13,TGTGCCAGCAGTCCCGGACAGGGTCGCGGCTACACCTTC,CASSPGQGRGYTF
TRBJ1-2,.,TRBV12-3/TRBV12-4,TRBD1,16,TGTGCCAGCAGTATACCGGGACAGGGTTACGACTATGGCTACACCTTC,CASSIPGQGYDYGYTF
TRBJ1-2,large,TRBV12-3/TRBV12-4,.,12,TGTGCCAGCAGTTTGGGGAACTATGGCTACACCTTC,CASSLGNYGYTF
TRBJ1-2,medium-sized,TRBV12-3/TRBV12-4,.,15,TGTGCCAGCAGTCCGGCAGGGAGGATAAACTATGGCTACACCTTC,CASSPAGRINYGYTF
TRBJ1-2,large,TRBV12-3/TRBV12-4,.,16,TGTGCCAGCAGTTTAGGGTCAACAGTCAAGGATGCTGGCTACACCTTC,CASSLGSTVKDAGYTF
TRBJ1-2,.,TRBV12-3/TRBV12-4,TRBD1,14,TGTGCCAGCAGTTTAAGGACAGGGGATTATGGCTACACCTTC,CASSLRTGDYGYTF
TRBJ1-2,few,TRBV12-3/TRBV12-4,TRBD1,15,TGTGCCAGCAGTGTCGGGACAGGGCCTAACTATGGCTACACCTTC,CASSVGTGPNYGYTF
TRBJ1-2,medium-sized,TRBV12-3/TRBV12-4,.,14,TGTGCCAGCAGTGGGAGGACCGTAGGCGATGGCTACACCTTC,CASSGRTVGDGYTF
TRBJ1-2,large,TRBV12-3/TRBV12-4,.,14,TGTGCCAGCAGTTTATCAGGGCGGGGATATGGCTACACCTTC,CASSLSGRGYGYTF
TRBJ1-2,medium-sized,TRBV12-3/TRBV12-4,TRBD1,14,TGTGCCAGCAGCCAAGGACAGGGGAACTATGGCTACACCTTC,CASSQGQGNYGYTF